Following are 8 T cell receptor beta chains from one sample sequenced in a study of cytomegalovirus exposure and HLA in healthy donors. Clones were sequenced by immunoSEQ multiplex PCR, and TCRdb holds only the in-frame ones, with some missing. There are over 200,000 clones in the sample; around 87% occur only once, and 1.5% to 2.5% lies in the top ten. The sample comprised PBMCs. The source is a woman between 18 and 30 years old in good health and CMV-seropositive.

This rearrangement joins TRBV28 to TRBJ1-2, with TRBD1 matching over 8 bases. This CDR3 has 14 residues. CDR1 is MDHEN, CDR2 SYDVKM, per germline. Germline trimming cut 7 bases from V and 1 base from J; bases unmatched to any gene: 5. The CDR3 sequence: CASTTGGGNYGYTF. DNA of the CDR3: TGTGCCAGCACCACAGGGGGGGGTAACTATGGCTACACCTTC.

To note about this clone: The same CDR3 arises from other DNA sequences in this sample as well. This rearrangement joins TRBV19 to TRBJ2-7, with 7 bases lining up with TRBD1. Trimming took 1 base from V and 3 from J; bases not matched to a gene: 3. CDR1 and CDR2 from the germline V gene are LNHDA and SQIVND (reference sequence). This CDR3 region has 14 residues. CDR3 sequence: CASSIGQGNYEQYF. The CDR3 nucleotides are TGTGCCAGTAGTATAGGACAGGGAAACTACGAGCAGTACTTC.

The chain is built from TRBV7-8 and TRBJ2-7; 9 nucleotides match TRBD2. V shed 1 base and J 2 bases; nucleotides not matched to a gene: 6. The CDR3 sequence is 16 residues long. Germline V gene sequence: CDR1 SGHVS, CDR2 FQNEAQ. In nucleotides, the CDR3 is TGTGCCAGCAGCTTAGGCGGGACTAGCCGAACCTACGAGCAGTACTTC. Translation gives CASSLGGTSRTYEQYF. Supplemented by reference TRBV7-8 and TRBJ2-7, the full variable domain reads GAGVSQSPRYKVAKRGQDVALRCDPISGHVSLFWYQQALGQGPEFLTYFQNEAQLDKSGLPSDRFFAERPEGSVSTLKIQRTQQEDSAVYLCASSLGGTSRTYEQYFGPGTRLTVT.

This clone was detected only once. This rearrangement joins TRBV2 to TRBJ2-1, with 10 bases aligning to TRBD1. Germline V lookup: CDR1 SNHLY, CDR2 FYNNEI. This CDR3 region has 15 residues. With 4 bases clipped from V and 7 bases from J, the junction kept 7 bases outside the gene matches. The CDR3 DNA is TGTGCCAGCAGTGTACCGGGACAGGGGAGGAATGAGCAGTTCTTC. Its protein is CASSVPGQGRNEQFF.

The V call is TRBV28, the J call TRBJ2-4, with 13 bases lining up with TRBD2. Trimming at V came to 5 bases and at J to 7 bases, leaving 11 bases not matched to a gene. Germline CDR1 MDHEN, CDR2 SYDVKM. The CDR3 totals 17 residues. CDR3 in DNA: TGTGCCAGCAGTCCCCGGGGACTAGCGGGATTCGGGAACATTCAGTACTTC. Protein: CASSPRGLAGFGNIQYF.

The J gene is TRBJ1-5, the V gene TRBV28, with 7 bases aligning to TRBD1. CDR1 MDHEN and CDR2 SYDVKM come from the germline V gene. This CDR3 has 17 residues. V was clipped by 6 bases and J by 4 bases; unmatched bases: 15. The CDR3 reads CASSLTPDRRGNQPQHF. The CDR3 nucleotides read TGTGCCAGCAGCCTGACCCCGGACAGGAGGGGGAATCAGCCCCAGCATTTT.

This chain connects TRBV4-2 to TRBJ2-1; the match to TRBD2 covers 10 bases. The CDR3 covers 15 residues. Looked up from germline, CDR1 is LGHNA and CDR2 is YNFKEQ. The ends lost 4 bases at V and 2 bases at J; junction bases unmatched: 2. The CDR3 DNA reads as TGTGCCAGCAGCCCGGGACTAGCGACCTACAATGAGCAGTTCTTC. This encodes CASSPGLATYNEQFF.

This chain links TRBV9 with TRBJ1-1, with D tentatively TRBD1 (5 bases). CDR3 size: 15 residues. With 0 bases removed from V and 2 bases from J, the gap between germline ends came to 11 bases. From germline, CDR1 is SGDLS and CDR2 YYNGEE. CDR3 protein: CASSVGLQANTEAFF. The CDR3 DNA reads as TGTGCCAGCAGCGTAGGTTTACAGGCAAACACTGAAGCTTTCTTT.